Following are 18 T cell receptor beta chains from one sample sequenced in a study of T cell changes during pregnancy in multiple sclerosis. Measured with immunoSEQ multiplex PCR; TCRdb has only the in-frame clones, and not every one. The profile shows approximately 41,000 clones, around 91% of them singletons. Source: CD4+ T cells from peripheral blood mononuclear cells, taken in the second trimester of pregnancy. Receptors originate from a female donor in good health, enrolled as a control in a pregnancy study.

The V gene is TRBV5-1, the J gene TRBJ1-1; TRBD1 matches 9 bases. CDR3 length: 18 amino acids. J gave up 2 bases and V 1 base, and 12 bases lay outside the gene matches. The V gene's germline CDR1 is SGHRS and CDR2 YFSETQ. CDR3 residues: CASSLKGQGSFINTEAFF. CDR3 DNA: TGCGCCAGCAGCTTGAAGGGACAGGGATCGTTTATCAACACTGAAGCTTTCTTT.

In DNA form, the CDR3 reads TGTGCCAGCAGCTTCCCCGGGACTCATACCGGGGAGCTGTTTTTT. Residues: CASSFPGTHTGELFF. V and J are TRBV7-2 and TRBJ2-2, with D perhaps TRBD2 (6 bases). Germline V CDR1 and CDR2: SGHTA, FQGNSA. V gave up 3 bases and J gave up 5 bases, with 13 bases separating them. This CDR3 comprises 15 residues.

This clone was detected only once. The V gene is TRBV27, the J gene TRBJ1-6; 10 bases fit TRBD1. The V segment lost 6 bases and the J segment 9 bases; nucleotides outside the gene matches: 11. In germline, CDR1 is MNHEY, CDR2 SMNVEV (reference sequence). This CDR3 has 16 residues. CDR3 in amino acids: CASRNSGTGVVSPLHF. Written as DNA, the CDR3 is TGTGCCAGCAGGAATTCCGGGACAGGGGTGGTTTCACCCCTCCACTTT.

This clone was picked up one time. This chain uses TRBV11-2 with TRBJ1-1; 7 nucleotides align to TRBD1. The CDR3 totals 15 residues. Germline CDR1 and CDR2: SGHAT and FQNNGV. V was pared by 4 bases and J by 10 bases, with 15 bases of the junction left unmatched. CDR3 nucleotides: TGTGCCAGCAGCTCACTAAAGAGGGACAGCGAAGGAGCTTTCTTT. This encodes CASSSLKRDSEGAFF.

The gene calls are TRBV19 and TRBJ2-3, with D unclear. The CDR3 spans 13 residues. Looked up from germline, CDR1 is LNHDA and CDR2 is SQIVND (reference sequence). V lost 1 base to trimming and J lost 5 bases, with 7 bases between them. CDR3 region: CASSIADKDTQYF. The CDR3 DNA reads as TGTGCCAGTAGTATAGCCGACAAAGATACGCAGTATTTT.

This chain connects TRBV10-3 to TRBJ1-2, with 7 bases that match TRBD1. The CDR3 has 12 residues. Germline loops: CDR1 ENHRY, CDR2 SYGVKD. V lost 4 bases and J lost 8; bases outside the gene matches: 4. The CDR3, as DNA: TGTGCCATCAGTGCACAGGGGTGGGGCTACACCTTC. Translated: CAISAQGWGYTF.

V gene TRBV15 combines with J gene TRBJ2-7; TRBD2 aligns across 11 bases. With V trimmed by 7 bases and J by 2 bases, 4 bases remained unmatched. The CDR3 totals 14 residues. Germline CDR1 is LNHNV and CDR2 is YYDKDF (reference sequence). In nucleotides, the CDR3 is TGTGCCACCACCCCGACTAGCGGGGCCTACGAGCAGTACTTC. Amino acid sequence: CATTPTSGAYEQYF.

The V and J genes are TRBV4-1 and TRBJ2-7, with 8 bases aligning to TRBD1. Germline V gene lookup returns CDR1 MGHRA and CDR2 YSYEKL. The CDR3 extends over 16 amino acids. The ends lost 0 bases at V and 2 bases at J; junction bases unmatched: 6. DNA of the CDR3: TGCGCCAGCAGCCAAGATTCTGGACAGGGAACCTACGAGCAGTACTTC. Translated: CASSQDSGQGTYEQYF.

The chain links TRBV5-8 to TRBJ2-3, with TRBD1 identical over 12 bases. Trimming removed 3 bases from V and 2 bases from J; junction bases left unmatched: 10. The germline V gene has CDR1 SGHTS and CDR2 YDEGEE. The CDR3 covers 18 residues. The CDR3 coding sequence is TGTGCCAGCAGCTCCGGGACAGGGGGCTCATCGTTCACAGATACGCAGTATTTT. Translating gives CASSSGTGGSSFTDTQYF. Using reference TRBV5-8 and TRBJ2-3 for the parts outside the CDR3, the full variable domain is EAGVTQSPTHLIKTRGQQATLRCSPISGHTSVYWYQQALGLGLQFLLWYDEGEERNRGNFPPRFSGRQFPNYSSELNVNALELEDSALYLCASSSGTGGSSFTDTQYFGPGTRLTVL.

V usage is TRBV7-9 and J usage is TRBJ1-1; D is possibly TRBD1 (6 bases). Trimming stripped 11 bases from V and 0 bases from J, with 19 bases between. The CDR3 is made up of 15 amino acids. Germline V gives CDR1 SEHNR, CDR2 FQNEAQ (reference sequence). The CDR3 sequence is CASLVWGRMNTEAFF. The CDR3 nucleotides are TGTGCCTCCTTGGTTTGGGGGCGAATGAACACTGAAGCTTTCTTT.

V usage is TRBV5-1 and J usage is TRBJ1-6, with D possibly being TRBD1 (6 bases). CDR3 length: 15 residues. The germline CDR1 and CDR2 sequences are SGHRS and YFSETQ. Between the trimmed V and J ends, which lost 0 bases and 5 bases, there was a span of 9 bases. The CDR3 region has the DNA TGCGCCAGCAGCTTGGCAGGGGTACATAATTCACCCCTCCACTTT. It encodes CASSLAGVHNSPLHF. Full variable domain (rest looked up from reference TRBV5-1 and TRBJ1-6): KAGVTQTPRYLIKTRGQQVTLSCSPISGHRSVSWYQQTPGQGLQFLFEYFSETQRNKGNFPGRFSGRQFSNSRSEMNVSTLELGDSALYLCASSLAGVHNSPLHFGNGTRLTVT.

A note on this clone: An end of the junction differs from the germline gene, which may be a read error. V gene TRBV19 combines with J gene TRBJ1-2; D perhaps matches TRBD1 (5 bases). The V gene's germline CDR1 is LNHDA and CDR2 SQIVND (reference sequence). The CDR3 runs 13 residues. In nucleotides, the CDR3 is TGTGCCAGTAGTATAATGGAACAGGTCCCCATTGTCTTC. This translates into CASSIMEQVPIVF.

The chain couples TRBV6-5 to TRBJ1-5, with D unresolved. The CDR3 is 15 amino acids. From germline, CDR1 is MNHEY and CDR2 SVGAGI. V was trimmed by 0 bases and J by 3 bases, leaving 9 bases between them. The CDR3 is CASSYSRSSNQPQHF. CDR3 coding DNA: TGTGCCAGCAGTTACTCGAGGAGTTCCAATCAGCCCCAGCATTTT.

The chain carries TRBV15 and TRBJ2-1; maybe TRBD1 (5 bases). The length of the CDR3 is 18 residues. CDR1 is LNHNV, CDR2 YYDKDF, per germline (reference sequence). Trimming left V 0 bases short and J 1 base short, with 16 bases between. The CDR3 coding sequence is TGTGCCACCAGCAGAGATTTACCCTCGGCAGGGTCCTACAATGAGCAGTTCTTC. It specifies CATSRDLPSAGSYNEQFF. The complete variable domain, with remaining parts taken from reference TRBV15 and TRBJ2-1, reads DAMVIQNPRYQVTQFGKPVTLSCSQTLNHNVMYWYQQKSSQAPKLLFHYYDKDFNNEADTPDNFQSRRPNTSFCFLDIRSPGLGDTAMYLCATSRDLPSAGSYNEQFFGPGTRLTVL.

The CDR3 DNA reads TGTGCCAGCAGTGCCCAGGGGGGAAAACTGTTTTTT. Encoded protein: CASSAQGGKLFF. The rearrangement uses TRBV27 and TRBJ1-4, with TRBD1 matching 7 bases. The CDR3 length is 12 residues. V was clipped by 5 bases and J by 10 bases; unmatched bases: 4. The germline CDR1 and CDR2 sequences are MNHEY and SMNVEV (reference sequence).

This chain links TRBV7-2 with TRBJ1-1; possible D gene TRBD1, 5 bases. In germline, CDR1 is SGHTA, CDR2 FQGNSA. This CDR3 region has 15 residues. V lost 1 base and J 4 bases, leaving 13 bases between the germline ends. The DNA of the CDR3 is TGTGCCAGCAGCTTAGAAAGGTGGGGGGTCACTGAAGCTTTCTTT. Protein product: CASSLERWGVTEAFF.

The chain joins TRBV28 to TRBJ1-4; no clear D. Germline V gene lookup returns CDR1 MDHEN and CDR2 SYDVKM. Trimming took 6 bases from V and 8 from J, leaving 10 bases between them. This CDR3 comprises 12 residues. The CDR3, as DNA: TGTGCCAGCAGAGACAATGGGGAAAAACTGTTTTTT. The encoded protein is CASRDNGEKLFF.

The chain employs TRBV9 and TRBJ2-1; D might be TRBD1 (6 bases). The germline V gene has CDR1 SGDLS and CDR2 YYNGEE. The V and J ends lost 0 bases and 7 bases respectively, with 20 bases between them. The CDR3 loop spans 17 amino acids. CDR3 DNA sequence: TGTGCCAGCAGCGTAGGAACCGGGACAAGACCGCTAAATGAGCAGTTCTTC. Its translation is CASSVGTGTRPLNEQFF.